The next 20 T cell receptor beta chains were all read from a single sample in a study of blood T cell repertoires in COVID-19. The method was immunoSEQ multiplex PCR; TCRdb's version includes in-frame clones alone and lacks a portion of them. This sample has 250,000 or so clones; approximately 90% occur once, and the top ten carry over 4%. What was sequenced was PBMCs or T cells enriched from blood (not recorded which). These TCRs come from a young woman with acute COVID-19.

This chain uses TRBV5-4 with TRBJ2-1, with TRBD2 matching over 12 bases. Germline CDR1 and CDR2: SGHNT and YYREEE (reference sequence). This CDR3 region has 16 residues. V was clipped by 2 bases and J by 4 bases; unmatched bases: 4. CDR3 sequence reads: CASSFSSGRVYNEQFF. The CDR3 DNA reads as TGTGCCAGCAGCTTCTCTAGCGGGAGGGTATACAATGAGCAGTTCTTC. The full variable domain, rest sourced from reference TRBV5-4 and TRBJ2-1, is ETGVTQSPTHLIKTRGQQVTLRCSSQSGHNTVSWYQQALGQGPQFIFQYYREEENGRGNFPPRFSGLQFPNYSSELNVNALELDDSALYLCASSFSSGRVYNEQFFGPGTRLTVL.

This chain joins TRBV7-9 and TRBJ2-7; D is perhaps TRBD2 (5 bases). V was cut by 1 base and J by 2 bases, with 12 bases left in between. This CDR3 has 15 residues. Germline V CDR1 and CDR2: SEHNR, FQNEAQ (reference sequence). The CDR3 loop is CASSLDADYAYEQYF. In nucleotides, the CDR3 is TGTGCCAGCAGCTTAGATGCCGACTACGCCTACGAGCAGTACTTC.

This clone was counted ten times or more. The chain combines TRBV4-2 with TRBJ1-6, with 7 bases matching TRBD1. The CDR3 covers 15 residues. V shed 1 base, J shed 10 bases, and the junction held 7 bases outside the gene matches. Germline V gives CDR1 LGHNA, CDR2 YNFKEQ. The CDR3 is CASSQGQGDSSPLHF. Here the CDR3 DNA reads TGTGCCAGCAGCCAAGGACAGGGTGATAGCTCACCCCTCCACTTT.

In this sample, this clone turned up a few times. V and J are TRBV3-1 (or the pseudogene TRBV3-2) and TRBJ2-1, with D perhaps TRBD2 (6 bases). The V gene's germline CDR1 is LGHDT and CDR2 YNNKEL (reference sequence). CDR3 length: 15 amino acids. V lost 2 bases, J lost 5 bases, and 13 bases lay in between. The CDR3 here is CASSQIPSDNNEQFF. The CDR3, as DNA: TGTGCCAGCAGCCAAATTCCTAGCGACAACAATGAGCAGTTCTTC.

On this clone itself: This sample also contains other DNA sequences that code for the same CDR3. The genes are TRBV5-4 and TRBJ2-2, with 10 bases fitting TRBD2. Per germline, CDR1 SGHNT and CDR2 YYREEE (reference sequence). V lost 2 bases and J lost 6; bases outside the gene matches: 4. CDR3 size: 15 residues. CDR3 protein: CASSFGTSVAGELFF. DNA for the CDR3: TGTGCCAGCAGCTTCGGGACTAGCGTAGCCGGGGAGCTGTTTTTT.

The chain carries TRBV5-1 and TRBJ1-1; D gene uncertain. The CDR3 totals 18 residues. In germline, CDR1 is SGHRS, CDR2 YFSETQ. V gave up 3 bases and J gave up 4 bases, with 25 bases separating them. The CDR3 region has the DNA TGCGCCAGCAGCTCGCCGGGGTTAGCACGGGAGTCTCGCACTGAAGCTTTCTTT. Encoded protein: CASSSPGLARESRTEAFF.

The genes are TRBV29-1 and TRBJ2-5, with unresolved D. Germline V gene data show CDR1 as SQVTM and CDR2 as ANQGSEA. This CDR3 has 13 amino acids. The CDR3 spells CTSSSGFQETQYF. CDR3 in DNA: TGCACCAGTTCAAGTGGTTTCCAAGAGACCCAGTACTTC.

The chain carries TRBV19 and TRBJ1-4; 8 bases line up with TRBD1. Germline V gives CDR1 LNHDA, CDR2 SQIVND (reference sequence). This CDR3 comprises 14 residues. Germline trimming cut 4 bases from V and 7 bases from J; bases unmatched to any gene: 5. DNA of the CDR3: TGTGCCAGTAGTACGCAGGGGGCCGGTGAAAAACTGTTTTTT. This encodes CASSTQGAGEKLFF.

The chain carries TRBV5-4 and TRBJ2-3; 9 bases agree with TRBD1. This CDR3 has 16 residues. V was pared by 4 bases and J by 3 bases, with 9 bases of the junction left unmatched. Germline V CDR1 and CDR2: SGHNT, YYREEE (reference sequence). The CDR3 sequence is CASSLSGTGYTDTQYF. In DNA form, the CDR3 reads TGTGCCAGCAGCCTTTCCGGGACAGGGTATACAGATACGCAGTATTTT.

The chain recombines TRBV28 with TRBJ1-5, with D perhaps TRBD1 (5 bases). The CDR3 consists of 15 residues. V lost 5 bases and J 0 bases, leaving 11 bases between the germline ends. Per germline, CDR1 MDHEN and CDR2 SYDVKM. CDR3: CASSGGTVSNQPQHF. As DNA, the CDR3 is TGTGCCAGCAGTGGAGGGACTGTTAGCAATCAGCCCCAGCATTTT. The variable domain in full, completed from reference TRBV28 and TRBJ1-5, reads DVKVTQSSRYLVKRTGEKVFLECVQDMDHENMFWYRQDPGLGLRLIYFSYDVKMKEKGDIPEGYSVSREKKERFSLILESASTNQTSMYLCASSGGTVSNQPQHFGDGTRLSIL.

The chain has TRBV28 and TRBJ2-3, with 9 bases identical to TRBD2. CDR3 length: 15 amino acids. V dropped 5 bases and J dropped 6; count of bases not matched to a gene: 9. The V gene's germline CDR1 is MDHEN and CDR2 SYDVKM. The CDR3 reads CASSQPGLASDTQYF. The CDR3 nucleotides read TGTGCCAGCAGTCAACCGGGACTAGCATCCGATACGCAGTATTTT.

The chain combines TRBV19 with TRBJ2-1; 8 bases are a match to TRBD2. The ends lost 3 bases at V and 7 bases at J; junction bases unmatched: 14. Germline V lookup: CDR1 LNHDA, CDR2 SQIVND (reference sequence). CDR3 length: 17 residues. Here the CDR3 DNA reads TGTGCCAGTAGTATTCCCCCCCTAGCGGGCGTTGGGAATGAGCAGTTCTTC. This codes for CASSIPPLAGVGNEQFF.

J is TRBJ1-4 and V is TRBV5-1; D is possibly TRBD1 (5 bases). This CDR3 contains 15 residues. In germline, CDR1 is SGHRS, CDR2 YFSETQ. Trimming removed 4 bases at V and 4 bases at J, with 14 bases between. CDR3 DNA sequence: TGCGCCAGCAGCCAAGACAGCCAAGATAATGAAAAACTGTTTTTT. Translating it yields CASSQDSQDNEKLFF.

The CDR3: CASSSPGTSGYNEQFF. The CDR3 nucleotides are TGCGCCAGCAGTTCCCCGGGGACTAGCGGCTACAATGAGCAGTTCTTC. This chain connects TRBV10-1 to TRBJ2-1; TRBD2 agrees at 11 bases. Germline assignment: CDR1 WNHNN and CDR2 SYGVQD (reference sequence). CDR3 length equals 16 residues. V trimming: 5 bases; J trimming: 3 bases; junction bases outside the gene matches: 6.

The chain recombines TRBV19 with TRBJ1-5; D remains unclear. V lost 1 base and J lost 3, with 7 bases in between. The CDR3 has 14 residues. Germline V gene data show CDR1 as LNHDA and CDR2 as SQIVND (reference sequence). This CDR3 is CASSIAGNNQPQHF. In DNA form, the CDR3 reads TGTGCCAGTAGTATAGCGGGGAACAATCAGCCCCAGCATTTT.

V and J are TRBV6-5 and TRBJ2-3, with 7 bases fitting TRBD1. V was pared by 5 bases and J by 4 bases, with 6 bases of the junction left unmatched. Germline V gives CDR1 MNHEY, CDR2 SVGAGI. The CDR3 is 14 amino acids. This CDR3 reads CASSPRTGPDTQYF. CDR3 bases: TGTGCCAGCAGTCCCCGGACAGGACCAGATACGCAGTATTTT.

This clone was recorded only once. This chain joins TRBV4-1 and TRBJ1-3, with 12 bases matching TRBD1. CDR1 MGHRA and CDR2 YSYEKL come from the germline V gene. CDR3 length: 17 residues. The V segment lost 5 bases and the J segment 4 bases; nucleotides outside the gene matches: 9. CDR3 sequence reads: CASSYPGQGARGNTIYF. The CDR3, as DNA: TGCGCCAGCAGCTATCCGGGACAGGGGGCGCGAGGAAACACCATATATTTT.

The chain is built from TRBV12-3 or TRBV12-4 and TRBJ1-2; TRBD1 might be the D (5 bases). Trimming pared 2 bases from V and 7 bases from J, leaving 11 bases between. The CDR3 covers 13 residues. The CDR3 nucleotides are TGTGCCAGCAGTTTAAGGCAGGGACTTGGCTACACCTTC. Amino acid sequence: CASSLRQGLGYTF.

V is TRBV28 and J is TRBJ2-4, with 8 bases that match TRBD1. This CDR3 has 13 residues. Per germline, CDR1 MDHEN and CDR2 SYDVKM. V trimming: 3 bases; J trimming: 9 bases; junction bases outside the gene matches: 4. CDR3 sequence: CASSLTGAIIQYF. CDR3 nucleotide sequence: TGTGCCAGCAGTTTGACAGGGGCAATCATTCAGTACTTC.

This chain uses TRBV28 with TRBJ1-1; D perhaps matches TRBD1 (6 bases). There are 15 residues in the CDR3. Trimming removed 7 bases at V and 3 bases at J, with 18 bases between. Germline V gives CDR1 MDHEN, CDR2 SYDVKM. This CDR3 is CASISRRGADTEAFF. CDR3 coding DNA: TGTGCCAGCATCTCGAGGCGGGGGGCGGACACTGAAGCTTTCTTT.